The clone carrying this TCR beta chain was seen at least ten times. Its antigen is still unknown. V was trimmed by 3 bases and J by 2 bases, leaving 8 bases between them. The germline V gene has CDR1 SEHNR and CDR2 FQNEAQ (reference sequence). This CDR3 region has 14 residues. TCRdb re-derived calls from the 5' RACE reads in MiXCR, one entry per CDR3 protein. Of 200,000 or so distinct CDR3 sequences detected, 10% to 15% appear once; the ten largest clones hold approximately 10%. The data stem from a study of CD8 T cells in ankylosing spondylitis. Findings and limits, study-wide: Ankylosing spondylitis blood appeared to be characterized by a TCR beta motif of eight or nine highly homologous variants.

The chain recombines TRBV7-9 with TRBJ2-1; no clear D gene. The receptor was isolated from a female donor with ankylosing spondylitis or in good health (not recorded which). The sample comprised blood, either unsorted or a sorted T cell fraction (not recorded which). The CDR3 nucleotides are TGTGCCAGCAGCTTTGGAGCCACCTACAATGAGCAGTTCTTC. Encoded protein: CASSFGATYNEQFF.